This TCR beta chain was obtained from a study of shared clonotypes between healthy human individuals (dated by TCRdb to about 2020). Broadly, across the study: The cohort comprised two women and a few men aged 18 to 49 years. Each donor's leukapheresis produced roughly between roughly 0.85 and 10 billion PBMCs. Blood TCR repertoires of about 5 healthy adults were deeply sequenced to estimate repertoire size and the extent of clonotype sharing between individuals. Libraries were prepared and TCR repertoires were sequenced by different laboratories using diverse techniques, in order to increase sequencing depth and limit assay-specific biases. Overall study results and their limits: Based on pairwise subsampling, the degree of clonotype sharing among donors was expected to be affected by sequencing depth. Sampling was restricted to blood, and TCR repertoires in tissues likely differ from the TCR repertoires found in blood. Because the study included a small number of donors, the genetic and exposure-history diversity represented was limited.

Using the deep immunoSEQ assay, TCR CDR3 regions were amplified from genomic DNA by multiplex PCR. Extracted genomic DNA from each cell subset was spread evenly across all wells of several immunoSEQ 96-well plates, with each plate serving as a replicate. For unsorted PBMC, each replicate PCR was loaded with around 300 ng genomic DNA, equivalent to 30,000 or so T cell genomes. Ten immunoSEQ deep assay plates were used to sequence unsorted PBMC genomic DNA. Purified libraries were measured with a Qubit 3.0 fluorometer, size-checked on a Bioanalyzer 2100, and measured again with the KAPA Library Quantification kit. Every immunoSEQ 96-well plate was sequenced on a separate single-read 150-cycle Illumina NextSeq 550 flow cell. In the source study's methods: The immunoSEQ output contained only junctional sequences without quality scores, so filtering could not match that applied to full-length reads. Sequences were annotated with PyIR, a Python wrapper for IgBLAST v1.9, and V/J genes and CDR3 were assigned using IMGT germline references. Reads with weak V/J assignments (E-value above 1e-6), missing CDR3, stop codons, out-of-frame junctions, or ambiguous translated residues were removed. V3J clonotypes were defined by identical inferred V gene, J gene, and CDR3 amino acid sequence. Percentage overlap between repertoires was calculated by dividing the number of shared unique clonotypes by the size of the smaller repertoire. RTK rarefaction, the Chao1 estimator, and Recon v2.1 estimates of unobserved clonotypes were used to assess repertoire richness. In TCRdb, the immuneACCESS table is reduced to in-frame sequences with V and J assigned. These tables do not hold every clone; where another copy was compared, an unresolved V gene accounts for under half, and the others remain unexplained. V, J and clone size were drawn from that table, and D and trimming were deduced from the DNA. The sample yields some 510,000 clones; 60% to 85% were counted once. Jointly, the top ten make up around 13% of the sample.

Comments on this clone: This clone's antigen is unknown. No base-level quality is on record; no much larger clone is a single base apart.

Based on the germline V gene (reference sequence), the CDR1 and CDR2 sequences are LNHNV and YYDKDF. The CDR3 contains 13 residues, cysteine and phenylalanine counted. Just the 39-base CDR3 DNA is kept, in frame starting at base 1. V is clipped by 3 bases and J by 3 bases, and the sequence between their germline boundaries is 9 bases long. The donors were healthy, HIV-negative adults who had no recently reported acute infections or vaccinations. Every donor was a Caucasian adult residing in Nashville, Tennessee, USA. For unsorted samples, 90 million or so PBMCs were counted and genomic DNA was extracted with the QIAamp DNA Blood Mini kit. After blood collection by leukapheresis, PBMCs were isolated using Ficoll-Histopaque density gradient centrifugation and then cryopreserved in the vapor phase of liquid nitrogen.

The sample comprised PBMCs. The chain employs TRBV15 and TRBJ2-7; 5 matching bases give a weak D call of TRBD2. The sequence came from a woman in her 40s in good health. Some clones in this sample may be carry-over from other donors' samples. CDR3 region: CATSSQRVYEQYF. The DNA sequence follows: TGTGCCACCAGCAGTCAGAGGGTCTACGAGCAGTACTTC.